This paragraph reports one T cell receptor (beta chain). This entry belongs to a study of shared T cell receptors in the human thymus. The CDR3 is 15 residues long. CDR1 MNHEY and CDR2 SMNVEV come from the germline V gene (reference sequence). Trimming cost V 2 bases and J 8 bases, with 15 bases left between them. Sequenced by immunoSEQ multiplex PCR; TCRdb stores in-frame clones only, minus some. In the table there are roughly 550,000 clones, around 78% of which are singletons. The same data also contributed to another study, on human thymus T cells. That paper states: Thymus specimens were resections from corrective heart surgery.

The sequenced sample consisted of thymocytes. This clonotype originated in a boy younger than two with a congenital heart defect. The J gene is TRBJ1-4, the V gene TRBV27; D unclear. The CDR3 loop is CASSLVRGGGEKLFF. CDR3 nucleotide sequence: TGTGCCAGCAGTTTAGTGCGGGGAGGAGGAGAAAAACTGTTTTTT.